The 17 T cell receptor beta chains presented below share a single source sample, sequenced in a study of Tregs in tolerant kidney transplant recipients. The table came from immunoSEQ multiplex PCR; TCRdb's copy has only in-frame clones and leaves some out. The sample yields about 110,000 clones, 85% to 90% seen once. The sample consisted of CD4+ T cells from blood, taken before the transplant. These receptors were taken from a human donor who received a combined kidney and bone marrow transplant.

The chain joins TRBV9 to TRBJ2-3; 9 bases agree with TRBD2. The CDR3 consists of 17 residues. V lost 0 bases, J lost 0 bases, and 5 bases stayed unmatched. CDR1 SGDLS and CDR2 YYNGEE come from the germline V gene. The CDR3, as DNA: TGTGCCAGCAGCGTAGGTAGTAGCGGGGGTAGCACAGATACGCAGTATTTT. This sequence encodes CASSVGSSGGSTDTQYF. Combining the CDR3 with reference TRBV9 and TRBJ2-3 gives the whole variable domain DSGVTQTPKHLITATGQRVTLRCSPRSGDLSVYWYQQSLDQGLQFLIQYYNGEERAKGNILERFSAQQFPDLHSELNLSSLELGDSALYFCASSVGSSGGSTDTQYFGPGTRLTVL.

The chain combines TRBV4-1 with TRBJ2-2; D gene uncertain. The CDR3 contains 16 residues. V gave up 1 base and J gave up 2 bases, with 11 bases separating them. Germline lookup yields CDR1 MGHRA and CDR2 YSYEKL. CDR3 in DNA: TGCGCCAGCAGCCAAGTCGCAGCGAGAAACACCGGGGAGCTGTTTTTT. The encoded protein is CASSQVAARNTGELFF.

The genes are TRBV6-6 and TRBJ1-2; 10 bases are a match to TRBD1. V shed 5 bases, J shed 5 bases, and the junction held 8 bases outside the gene matches. Germline CDR1 and CDR2: MNHNY and SVGAGI (reference sequence). The CDR3 spans 15 residues. In DNA form, the CDR3 reads TGTGCCAGCAGTGCTTCGGACAGGGGGTCGTATGGCTACACCTTC. It yields the protein CASSASDRGSYGYTF.

The V and J genes are TRBV19 and TRBJ2-7; D unresolved. CDR1 is LNHDA and CDR2 is SQIVND in the germline V gene (reference sequence). Trimming took off 2 bases at V and 2 bases at J, with 19 bases between the two ends. The CDR3 is 17 amino acids. The CDR3 DNA follows: TGTGCCAGTAGTATATTGTTTGTTAAGTCCGGTCCCTACGAGCAGTACTTC. This codes for CASSILFVKSGPYEQYF.

The J gene is TRBJ1-5, the V gene TRBV6-5; maybe TRBD1 (5 bases). Germline V lookup: CDR1 MNHEY, CDR2 SVGAGI. The CDR3 is 15 residues long. Trimming removed 6 bases from V and 0 bases from J, with 12 bases in between. The CDR3 DNA sequence: TGTGCCAGCAGCCCCGGGGGGAATAGCAATCAGCCCCAGCATTTT. Amino acids: CASSPGGNSNQPQHF.

The gene calls are TRBV29-1 and TRBJ2-7; no reliable D call. Looked up from germline, CDR1 is SQVTM and CDR2 is ANQGSEA. V gave up 4 bases and J gave up 3 bases, with 7 bases separating them. This CDR3 contains 11 residues. The CDR3 DNA reads as TGCAGCGTTGGTCAGGACTACGAGCAGTACTTC. It encodes CSVGQDYEQYF.

The gene calls are TRBV5-8 and TRBJ1-6; D is undetermined. Germline CDR1 is SGHTS and CDR2 is YDEGEE. The CDR3 is 15 residues long. The ends were cut back, 0 bases at V and 10 bases at J, with 14 bases in the middle. The CDR3 region has the DNA TGTGCCAGCAGCTTGGGCCCGGGATCTTGGTCACCCCTCCACTTT. It yields the protein CASSLGPGSWSPLHF.

This chain joins TRBV18 and TRBJ2-7; no definite D call. V was shortened by 2 bases and J by 3 bases, with 20 bases between the two germline ends. The CDR3 totals 17 residues. Germline lookup yields CDR1 KGHSH and CDR2 LQKENI. The chain's CDR3 is CASSPFPKSTGYYEQYF. Here the CDR3 DNA reads TGTGCCAGCTCACCATTCCCGAAGTCCACCGGGTACTACGAGCAGTACTTC.

V gene TRBV7-9 combines with J gene TRBJ1-5; TRBD1 matches 7 bases. V lost 4 bases to trimming and J lost 4 bases; unmatched junction nucleotides: 4. The CDR3 is 14 residues long. Germline V gene lookup returns CDR1 SEHNR and CDR2 FQNEAQ (reference sequence). CDR3 residues: CASSSDRTNQPQHF. CDR3 sequence (DNA): TGTGCCAGCAGCTCGGACAGGACGAATCAGCCCCAGCATTTT.

This chain uses TRBV10-3 with TRBJ1-1; no clear D gene. This CDR3 contains 13 residues. The V and J ends lost 2 bases and 1 base respectively, with 5 bases between them. The V gene's germline CDR1 is ENHRY and CDR2 SYGVKD. In DNA, the CDR3 is TGTGCCATCAGTGAGGGCGGGAACACTGAAGCTTTCTTT. Residues: CAISEGGNTEAFF.

The chain has TRBV5-8 and TRBJ1-6; D gene ambiguous. Trimming took 2 bases from V and 0 from J, leaving 6 bases between them. The CDR3 contains 15 residues. Germline CDR1 is SGHTS and CDR2 is YDEGEE. The CDR3 DNA sequence: TGTGCCAGCAGCTTTACTAGCTCCTATAATTCACCCCTCCACTTT. As protein: CASSFTSSYNSPLHF.

The V and J genes are TRBV6-1 and TRBJ2-3, with a weak D call TRBD2 (5 bases). Germline V gene data show CDR1 as MNHNS and CDR2 as SASEGT. This CDR3 region has 13 residues. The V end lost 4 bases, the J end lost 5 bases, and 10 bases lay between the germline ends. In DNA, the CDR3 is TGTGCCAGCAGTGGGTGGGCGGGAGATACGCAGTATTTT. This translates into CASSGWAGDTQYF.

The chain has TRBV30 and TRBJ2-3, with a weak D call TRBD2 (6 bases). Germline V lookup: CDR1 GTSNPN, CDR2 SVGIG (reference sequence). Between the trimmed V and J ends, which lost 5 bases and 0 bases, there was a span of 12 bases. CDR3 size: 14 residues. Here the CDR3 reads CAWESSDSTDTQYF. The CDR3 region has the DNA TGTGCCTGGGAGTCTAGCGATAGCACAGATACGCAGTATTTT. The full variable domain, with the rest looked up from reference TRBV30 and TRBJ2-3, is SQTIHQWPATLVQPVGSPLSLECTVEGTSNPNLYWYRQAAGRGLQLLFYSVGIGQISSEVPQNLSASRPQDRQFILSSKKLLLSDSGFYLCAWESSDSTDTQYFGPGTRLTVL.

The V and J genes are TRBV19 and TRBJ2-2; tentatively, D is TRBD2 (6 bases). Trimming removed 7 bases at V and 7 bases at J, with 22 bases between. The germline gives CDR1 LNHDA, CDR2 SQIVND (reference sequence). CDR3 length equals 16 residues. The CDR3: CASTLGHLRRGGELFF. The CDR3 DNA follows: TGTGCCAGTACCTTGGGCCATCTTCGGAGGGGCGGGGAGCTGTTTTTT.

The chain combines TRBV30 with TRBJ1-1, with a tentative D call TRBD1 (6 bases). Germline CDR1 reads GTSNPN; CDR2 reads SVGIG (reference sequence). The CDR3 length is 11 residues. V lost 3 bases, J lost 10 bases, and 12 bases lay in between. CDR3 sequence: CAWSRGQRAFF. CDR3 bases: TGTGCCTGGAGCCGCGGACAGAGAGCTTTCTTT.

The V call is TRBV5-4, the J call TRBJ2-7; 8 bases are a match to TRBD2. The CDR3 is 15 residues long. Germline V CDR1 and CDR2: SGHNT, YYREEE (reference sequence). J lost 3 bases, V lost 2 bases, and 7 bases had no gene match. CDR3 amino acids: CASSFAGGNNYEQYF. CDR3 bases: TGTGCCAGCAGCTTCGCGGGAGGCAACAACTACGAGCAGTACTTC.

CDR3 coding DNA: TGTGCCAGCGTACCGCAGGACCTAGCCGGCAATCAGCCCCAGCATTTT. Its protein product is CASVPQDLAGNQPQHF. This chain connects TRBV28 to TRBJ1-5, with D unclear. The V and J ends lost 8 bases and 2 bases respectively, with 19 bases between them. The CDR3 loop spans 16 amino acids. Germline V gene data show CDR1 as MDHEN and CDR2 as SYDVKM.